These T cell receptor beta chains were read from a single sample in a study of control samples from healthy donors and cancer patients. Clones were read by immunoSEQ multiplex PCR, and TCRdb kept only the in-frame ones, dropping some. The sample has about 86,000 clones; 85% to 95% are singletons. The material sequenced was blood. These receptors originate from a woman aged 25-40 years in good health. Both conserved end residues are part of each CDR3. The D gene is left open where the match is weak. Expanded clones are given a class, and other clones once, few, many or no size at all.

d_call: .
j_call: TRBJ2-7
clone_size: .
v_call: TRBV11-2
cdr3_aa: CASSLGRVGEQYF
cdr3_nt: TGTGCCAGCAGCTTAGGTAGGGTGGGAGAGCAGTACTTC

d_call: TRBD1
j_call: TRBJ2-7
clone_size: .
v_call: TRBV12-5
cdr3_aa: CASAPRDRGPPLYEQYF
cdr3_nt: TGTGCTAGTGCTCCTAGGGACAGAGGACCCCCCCTCTACGAGCAGTACTTC

d_call: .
j_call: TRBJ2-1
clone_size: .
v_call: TRBV4-1
cdr3_aa: CASSQFGSNEQFF
cdr3_nt: TGCGCCAGCAGCCAGTTCGGGAGTAATGAGCAGTTCTTC

d_call: .
j_call: TRBJ1-1
clone_size: .
v_call: TRBV19
cdr3_aa: CASSMVGQNTEAFF
cdr3_nt: TGTGCCAGTAGTATGGTAGGACAGAACACTGAAGCTTTCTTT

d_call: .
j_call: TRBJ1-6
clone_size: .
v_call: TRBV6-5
cdr3_aa: CASRRTQGYNSPLHF
cdr3_nt: TGTGCCAGCCGTCGGACCCAGGGCTATAATTCACCCCTCCACTTT

d_call: TRBD1
j_call: TRBJ1-4
clone_size: .
v_call: TRBV2
cdr3_aa: CASRGQGANEKLFF
cdr3_nt: TGTGCCAGCAGGGGACAGGGTGCTAATGAAAAACTGTTTTTT

d_call: .
j_call: TRBJ1-5
clone_size: .
v_call: TRBV28
cdr3_aa: CASSSGTGNQPQHF
cdr3_nt: TGTGCCAGCAGTTCGGGTACAGGGAACCAGCCCCAGCATTTT

d_call: .
j_call: TRBJ2-3
clone_size: .
v_call: TRBV5-1
cdr3_aa: CASSLESGTLSTDTQYF
cdr3_nt: TGCGCCAGCAGCTTGGAATCAGGGACACTAAGCACAGATACGCAGTATTTT

d_call: .
j_call: TRBJ2-4
clone_size: .
v_call: TRBV16
cdr3_aa: CASSPAINIQYF
cdr3_nt: TGTGCCAGCAGCCCAGCTATAAACATTCAGTACTTC

d_call: .
j_call: TRBJ2-1
clone_size: .
v_call: TRBV9
cdr3_aa: CASSVWGGVGNEQFF
cdr3_nt: TGTGCCAGCAGCGTTTGGGGCGGAGTGGGTAATGAGCAGTTCTTC

d_call: .
j_call: TRBJ2-4
clone_size: .
v_call: TRBV2
cdr3_aa: CASKARGVPQYF
cdr3_nt: TGTGCCAGCAAAGCTCGTGGGGTCCCACAGTACTTC

d_call: .
j_call: TRBJ1-5
clone_size: .
v_call: TRBV14
cdr3_aa: CASSQGQGWPQHF
cdr3_nt: TGTGCCAGCAGCCAAGGCCAGGGTTGGCCCCAGCATTTT

d_call: .
j_call: TRBJ2-5
clone_size: .
v_call: TRBV5-1
cdr3_aa: CASSLQSGKGETQYF
cdr3_nt: TGCGCCAGCAGCTTGCAGTCGGGGAAGGGAGAGACCCAGTACTTC

d_call: .
j_call: TRBJ1-4
clone_size: .
v_call: TRBV5-4
cdr3_aa: CASSLGGANINEKLFF
cdr3_nt: TGTGCCAGCAGCTTGGGGGGCGCAAACATTAATGAAAAACTGTTTTTT

d_call: .
j_call: TRBJ2-1
clone_size: few
v_call: TRBV2
cdr3_aa: CASREDIFSYNEQFF
cdr3_nt: TGTGCCAGTAGAGAGGACATTTTCTCCTACAATGAGCAGTTCTTC

d_call: TRBD1
j_call: TRBJ1-4
clone_size: .
v_call: TRBV11-2
cdr3_aa: CASSKQGGREKLFF
cdr3_nt: TGTGCCAGCAGTAAGCAGGGGGGGAGAGAAAAACTGTTTTTT